The entry below describes one T cell receptor beta chain. This specimen comes from a study of blood T cell repertoires in COVID-19. Clones were sequenced by immunoSEQ multiplex PCR, and TCRdb holds only the in-frame ones, with some missing. The repertoire consists of roughly 220,000 clones, with around 84% occurring once and the leading ten covering around 20%. The CDR3 length is 14 residues. Germline CDR1 and CDR2: LGHDT and YNNKEL (reference sequence). Trimming shortened V by 0 bases and J by 6 bases, and 9 bases separated the two germline ends. The J gene is TRBJ2-1, the V gene TRBV3-1 (or the pseudogene TRBV3-2); perhaps TRBD2 as D (5 bases). Sequenced: peripheral blood. The receptor was isolated from a man between 25 and 39 years old with active or convalescent COVID-19. The CDR3 spells CASSQETTGNEQFF. The CDR3 DNA reads as TGTGCCAGCAGCCAAGAGACTACTGGCAATGAGCAGTTCTTC.